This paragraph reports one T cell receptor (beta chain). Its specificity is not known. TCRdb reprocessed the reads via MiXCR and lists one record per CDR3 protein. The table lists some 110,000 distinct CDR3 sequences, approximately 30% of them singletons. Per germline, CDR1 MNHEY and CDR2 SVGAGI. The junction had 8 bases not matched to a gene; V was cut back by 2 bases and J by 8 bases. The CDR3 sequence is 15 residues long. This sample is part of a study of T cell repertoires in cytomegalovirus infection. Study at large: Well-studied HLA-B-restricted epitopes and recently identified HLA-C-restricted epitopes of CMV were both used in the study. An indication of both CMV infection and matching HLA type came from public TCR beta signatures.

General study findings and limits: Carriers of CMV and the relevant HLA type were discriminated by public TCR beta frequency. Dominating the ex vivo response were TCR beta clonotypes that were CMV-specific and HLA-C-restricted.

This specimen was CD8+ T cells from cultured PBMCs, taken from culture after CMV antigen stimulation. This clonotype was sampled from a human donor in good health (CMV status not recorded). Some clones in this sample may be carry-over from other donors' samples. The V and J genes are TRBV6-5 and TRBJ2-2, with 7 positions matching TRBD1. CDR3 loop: CASSYDRVSVGELFF. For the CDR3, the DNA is TGTGCCAGCAGTTACGACAGGGTCAGTGTTGGGGAGCTGTTTTTT.